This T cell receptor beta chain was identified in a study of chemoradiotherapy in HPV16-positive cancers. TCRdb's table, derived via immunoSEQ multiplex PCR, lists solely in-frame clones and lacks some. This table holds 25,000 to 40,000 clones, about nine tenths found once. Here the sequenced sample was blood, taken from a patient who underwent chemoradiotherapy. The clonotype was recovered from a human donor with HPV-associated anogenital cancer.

The CDR3 nucleotides read TGTGCCAGCAGCCTCGGGACAGGGGTCTACGAGCAGTACTTC. Translating it yields CASSLGTGVYEQYF. V is TRBV7-9 and J is TRBJ2-7; TRBD1 matches at 10 bases. Germline CDR1 SEHNR, CDR2 FQNEAQ (reference sequence). The CDR3 length is 14 residues. J was trimmed by 3 bases and V by 5 bases; bases with no gene match: 4.